The 11 T cell receptor beta chains reported below all come from one sample, sequenced in a study of control samples from healthy donors and cancer patients (dated by TCRdb to about 2020). The library was produced with the immunoSEQ multiplex PCR assay. TCRdb limited this immuneACCESS table to in-frame rearrangements with V and J called. A share of clones is missing; checked studies link under half to unresolved V genes, and the rest is unexplained. This sample has about 95,000 clones in its table, and around four fifths of those were observed once. Approximately 20% of the sample rests with the top ten. Material: blood. These receptors were collected from a man between 25 and 39 years old in good health.

The CDR3 region has the DNA TGTGCCAGCAGTTACACAGGCTCTCGGAAAAACATTCAGTACTTC. Translation: CASSYTGSRKNIQYF. This chain links TRBV25-1 with TRBJ2-4, with D possibly matching TRBD1 (5 bases). The CDR3 runs to 15 residues. Germline values: CDR1 MGHDK, CDR2 SYGVNS. Between the trimmed V and J ends, which lost 5 bases and 4 bases, there was a span of 15 bases. Full variable domain (outside the CDR3, taken from reference TRBV25-1 and TRBJ2-4): EADIYQTPRYLVIGTGKKITLECSQTMGHDKMYWYQQDPGMELHLIHYSYGVNSTEKGDLSSESTVSRIRTEHFPLTLESARPSHTSQYLCASSYTGSRKNIQYFGAGTRLSVL.

The V gene is TRBV5-1, the J gene TRBJ1-2, with D perhaps matching TRBD1 (6 bases). V was shortened by 0 bases and J by 6 bases, with 12 bases between the two germline ends. The CDR3 runs to 14 residues. Germline assignment: CDR1 SGHRS and CDR2 YFSETQ. CDR3: CASSLVSAGDGYTF. Here the CDR3 DNA reads TGCGCCAGCAGCTTGGTGTCTGCAGGGGATGGCTACACCTTC. The full variable domain, with the rest looked up from reference TRBV5-1 and TRBJ1-2, is KAGVTQTPRYLIKTRGQQVTLSCSPISGHRSVSWYQQTPGQGLQFLFEYFSETQRNKGNFPGRFSGRQFSNSRSEMNVSTLELGDSALYLCASSLVSAGDGYTFGSGTRLTVV.

The chain links TRBV24-1 to TRBJ2-2; 9 bases fit TRBD2. CDR3 length: 14 residues. The germline CDR1 and CDR2 sequences are KGHDR and SFDVKD. The V gene end was trimmed by 12 bases and the J gene end by 1 base; junction bases not matched to a gene: 5. The CDR3, as DNA: TGTGCCTCGGGACTAGCAGGGAACACCGGGGAGCTGTTTTTT. Translated, it gives CASGLAGNTGELFF.

This chain uses TRBV10-3 with TRBJ1-6; D is perhaps TRBD1 (6 bases). V lost 3 bases and J 6 bases, leaving 9 bases between the germline ends. Germline values: CDR1 ENHRY, CDR2 SYGVKD. This CDR3 spans 14 amino acids. CDR3 nucleotide sequence: TGTGCCATCAGTGACGGGACACCTAATTCACCCCTCCACTTT. It codes for CAISDGTPNSPLHF.

The table lists this clone with a count of one. The genes are TRBV27 and TRBJ1-4; D gene unclear. Trimming cost V 3 bases and J 8 bases, with 19 bases left between them. The germline gives CDR1 MNHEY, CDR2 SMNVEV (reference sequence). The CDR3 is 16 residues long. The CDR3 here is CASSFNTPRRTEKLFF. CDR3 in DNA: TGTGCCAGCAGTTTTAATACGCCTCGTCGAACGGAAAAACTGTTTTTT. The full variable domain, in which reference TRBV27 and TRBJ1-4 provide the parts outside the CDR3, is EAQVTQNPRYLITVTGKKLTVTCSQNMNHEYMSWYRQDPGLGLRQIYYSMNVEVTDKGDVPEGYKVSRKEKRNFPLILESPSPNQTSLYFCASSFNTPRRTEKLFFGSGTQLSVL.

The chain is built from TRBV19 and TRBJ1-6; no definite D call. Germline V lookup: CDR1 LNHDA, CDR2 SQIVND (reference sequence). The CDR3 loop spans 16 amino acids. V gave up 6 bases and J gave up 7 bases, with 19 bases separating them. The CDR3 spells CASSRDTLGRNSPLHF. The CDR3 nucleotides read TGTGCCAGTAGCCGTGACACATTGGGGAGGAATTCACCCCTCCACTTT.

This clone has only one observation. The rearrangement links TRBV28 to TRBJ1-2, with 8 bases aligning to TRBD1. The CDR3 contains 13 residues. V shed 7 bases, J shed 6 bases, and the junction held 7 bases outside the gene matches. The germline V gene has CDR1 MDHEN and CDR2 SYDVKM. CDR3 coding DNA: TGTGCCAGCACCCAGGACAGGGAGGATGGCTACACCTTC. The encoded protein is CASTQDREDGYTF.

The V gene is TRBV3-1 (or the pseudogene TRBV3-2), the J gene TRBJ2-3; TRBD2 aligns across 16 bases. Germline V gives CDR1 LGHDT, CDR2 YNNKEL (reference sequence). The length of the CDR3 is 16 residues. The V segment lost 4 bases and the J segment 12 bases; nucleotides outside the gene matches: 10. The DNA of the CDR3 is TGTGCCAGCAGCCCTCACCCGGGACTAGCGGGGGGGCGTCAGTATTTT. This gives the protein CASSPHPGLAGGRQYF.

The chain combines TRBV11-2 with TRBJ2-7; no reliable D call. Trimming stripped 1 base from V and 0 bases from J, with 4 bases between. The CDR3 spans 13 residues. CDR1 and CDR2 from the germline V gene are SGHAT and FQNNGV. The CDR3 spells CASSLVVSYEQYF. The CDR3 nucleotides are TGTGCCAGCAGCTTAGTAGTCTCCTACGAGCAGTACTTC.

V is TRBV7-6 and J is TRBJ1-2, with D maybe TRBD1 (5 bases). Germline V gives CDR1 SGHVS, CDR2 FNYEAQ. The CDR3 has 15 amino acids. Trimming cost V 4 bases and J 7 bases, with 19 bases left between them. Here the CDR3 reads CASSSTPGTVGGYTF. CDR3 bases: TGTGCCAGCAGCTCCACCCCCGGGACGGTTGGTGGCTACACCTTC.

V and J are TRBV18 and TRBJ2-5; the D is unclear. Germline V gene sequence: CDR1 KGHSH, CDR2 LQKENI. The CDR3 length is 14 residues. V was clipped by 2 bases and J by 1 base, with 8 bases between them. The CDR3 region is CASSPTKGQETQYF. CDR3 sequence (DNA): TGTGCCAGCTCACCAACCAAGGGCCAAGAGACCCAGTACTTC. The complete variable domain, with remaining parts taken from reference TRBV18 and TRBJ2-5, reads NAGVMQNPRHLVRRRGQEARLRCSPMKGHSHVYWYRQLPEEGLKFMVYLQKENIIDESGMPKERFSAEFPKEGPSILRIQQVVRGDSAAYFCASSPTKGQETQYFGPGTRLLVL.